This is a list of T cell receptor beta chains from one sample in a study of blood T cell repertoires in COVID-19. Some clones are missing from TCRdb's copy, which holds only in-frame ones; the method was immunoSEQ multiplex PCR. The sample has around 300,000 clones, 89% seen once. The source material was peripheral blood. Receptor source: a man aged 45-65 years with acute or convalescent COVID-19. CDR3s include the opening cysteine and the closing phenylalanine or tryptophan. D genes are given only for firm matches. Only some rows state a clone size, as once, few, many or a class for expanded clones.

d_call: TRBD1
clone_size: .
j_call: TRBJ2-7
v_call: TRBV7-2
cdr3_aa: CASSLTGQGGYEQYF
cdr3_nt: TGTGCCAGCAGCTTGACTGGACAGGGTGGTTACGAGCAGTACTTC

d_call: .
clone_size: .
j_call: TRBJ2-2
v_call: TRBV2
cdr3_aa: CASGNGGYTGELFF
cdr3_nt: TGTGCCAGTGGCAACGGGGGATACACCGGGGAGCTGTTTTTT

d_call: TRBD1
clone_size: .
j_call: TRBJ1-2
v_call: TRBV19
cdr3_aa: CASSISASTGGAGYTF
cdr3_nt: TGTGCCAGTAGTATCAGCGCGTCAACAGGGGGCGCGGGCTACACCTTC

d_call: TRBD2
clone_size: .
j_call: TRBJ2-1
v_call: TRBV19
cdr3_aa: CASKPIAGYKQFF
cdr3_nt: TGTGCCAGTAAACCGATAGCGGGGTATAAGCAGTTCTTC

d_call: TRBD2
clone_size: .
j_call: TRBJ2-5
v_call: TRBV2
cdr3_aa: CASSERLAASQETQYF
cdr3_nt: TGTGCCAGCAGTGAAAGACTAGCGGCATCACAAGAGACCCAGTACTTC

d_call: .
clone_size: .
j_call: TRBJ2-5
v_call: TRBV3-1/TRBV3-2
cdr3_aa: CASSQYGGTQYF
cdr3_nt: TGTGCCAGCAGCCAGTATGGAGGGACCCAGTACTTC

d_call: TRBD1
clone_size: .
j_call: TRBJ1-1
v_call: TRBV7-9
cdr3_aa: CASTLQGAYGTEAFF
cdr3_nt: TGTGCCAGCACCTTACAGGGGGCCTATGGGACTGAAGCTTTCTTT

d_call: .
clone_size: .
j_call: TRBJ1-5
v_call: TRBV19
cdr3_aa: CASTPTAAPGHQPQHF
cdr3_nt: TGTGCCAGCACCCCCACAGCCGCTCCTGGGCATCAGCCCCAGCATTTT

d_call: .
clone_size: .
j_call: TRBJ2-2
v_call: TRBV7-9
cdr3_aa: CASPTTSGELFF
cdr3_nt: TGTGCCAGCCCGACTACAAGCGGGGAGCTGTTTTTT

d_call: .
clone_size: .
j_call: TRBJ2-1
v_call: TRBV11-2
cdr3_aa: CASSLWGGSYNEQFF
cdr3_nt: TGTGCCAGCAGCTTATGGGGGGGCTCTTACAATGAGCAGTTCTTC

d_call: TRBD1
clone_size: .
j_call: TRBJ2-5
v_call: TRBV5-1
cdr3_aa: CASAGTGPQETQYF
cdr3_nt: TGCGCCAGCGCCGGGACAGGGCCCCAAGAGACCCAGTACTTC

d_call: .
clone_size: once
j_call: TRBJ1-2
v_call: TRBV4-1
cdr3_aa: CASSRNRDLNYGYTF
cdr3_nt: TGCGCCAGCAGCCGGAACAGGGATCTTAACTATGGCTACACCTTC

d_call: TRBD1
clone_size: few
j_call: TRBJ1-3
v_call: TRBV5-4
cdr3_aa: CASSSNRGRNTIYF
cdr3_nt: TGTGCCAGCAGCTCGAACAGGGGGAGAAACACCATATATTTT

d_call: TRBD1
clone_size: .
j_call: TRBJ1-2
v_call: TRBV5-1
cdr3_aa: CASSLDTGGRSGYTF
cdr3_nt: TGCGCCAGCAGCTTGGACACAGGGGGTAGGTCTGGCTACACCTTC

d_call: .
clone_size: .
j_call: TRBJ1-2
v_call: TRBV9
cdr3_aa: CASSEARGLLYGYTF
cdr3_nt: TGTGCCAGCAGCGAGGCCCGTGGACTCCTATATGGCTACACCTTC

d_call: .
clone_size: .
j_call: TRBJ2-3
v_call: TRBV5-4
cdr3_aa: CASTRGAPGTDTQYF
cdr3_nt: TGTGCCAGCACCCGGGGAGCCCCCGGGACAGATACGCAGTATTTT

d_call: .
clone_size: few
j_call: TRBJ1-6
v_call: TRBV7-9
cdr3_aa: CASSLVSGALYNSPLHF
cdr3_nt: TGTGCCAGCAGCTTAGTCAGCGGGGCCCTTTATAATTCACCCCTCCACTTT

d_call: TRBD1
clone_size: .
j_call: TRBJ2-2
v_call: TRBV19
cdr3_aa: CASSLRQGAVGELFF
cdr3_nt: TGTGCCAGTAGCCTAAGACAGGGGGCTGTCGGGGAGCTGTTTTTT

d_call: TRBD1
clone_size: once
j_call: TRBJ1-1
v_call: TRBV7-3
cdr3_aa: CASSPQGGNTEAFF
cdr3_nt: TGTGCCAGCAGCCCGCAGGGGGGGAACACTGAAGCTTTCTTT

d_call: TRBD2
clone_size: .
j_call: TRBJ2-7
v_call: TRBV7-2
cdr3_aa: CASSRTSGGGLEEQYF
cdr3_nt: TGTGCCAGCAGCCGGACTAGCGGGGGGGGTTTGGAGGAGCAGTACTTC

d_call: .
clone_size: few
j_call: TRBJ1-1
v_call: TRBV18
cdr3_aa: CASSPIQSRGLQSTEAFF
cdr3_nt: TGTGCCAGCTCACCAATCCAAAGTCGTGGGTTACAGAGCACTGAAGCTTTCTTT

d_call: .
clone_size: .
j_call: TRBJ2-5
v_call: TRBV2
cdr3_aa: CASSRGRLEWRDQETQYF
cdr3_nt: TGTGCCAGCAGTAGGGGTCGGCTGGAGTGGAGGGACCAAGAGACCCAGTACTTC

d_call: .
clone_size: few
j_call: TRBJ1-4
v_call: TRBV2
cdr3_aa: CATARKSNEKLFF
cdr3_nt: TGTGCCACTGCCAGGAAGTCTAATGAAAAACTGTTTTTT

d_call: TRBD2
clone_size: .
j_call: TRBJ2-7
v_call: TRBV9
cdr3_aa: CASSVAGLAANEQYF
cdr3_nt: TGTGCCAGCAGCGTAGCCGGACTAGCGGCCAACGAGCAGTACTTC

d_call: TRBD1
clone_size: .
j_call: TRBJ1-4
v_call: TRBV18
cdr3_aa: CASRQGPYNEKLFF
cdr3_nt: TGTGCCAGTCGACAGGGCCCTTATAATGAAAAACTGTTTTTT

d_call: TRBD1
clone_size: .
j_call: TRBJ2-6
v_call: TRBV6-5
cdr3_aa: CASSTTGSGANVLTF
cdr3_nt: TGTGCCAGCAGTACGACAGGGTCCGGGGCCAACGTCCTGACTTTC

d_call: .
clone_size: once
j_call: TRBJ1-1
v_call: TRBV3-1/TRBV3-2
cdr3_aa: CASSLNQGGTEAFF
cdr3_nt: TGTGCCAGCAGCCTTAATCAGGGTGGCACTGAAGCTTTCTTT

d_call: .
clone_size: .
j_call: TRBJ2-2
v_call: TRBV7-9
cdr3_aa: CASSQTATGELFF
cdr3_nt: TGTGCCAGCAGCCAGACAGCTACCGGGGAGCTGTTTTTT

d_call: .
clone_size: .
j_call: TRBJ2-7
v_call: TRBV10-2
cdr3_aa: CASSLLRRTGSYEQYF
cdr3_nt: TGCGCCAGCAGCCTCCTCCGCAGGACGGGATCCTACGAGCAGTACTTC

d_call: TRBD1
clone_size: .
j_call: TRBJ2-5
v_call: TRBV18
cdr3_aa: CASSPGTGAETQYF
cdr3_nt: TGTGCCAGCTCACCCGGGACAGGGGCGGAGACCCAGTACTTC

d_call: .
clone_size: .
j_call: TRBJ2-6
v_call: TRBV5-4
cdr3_aa: CASTSGDSGANVLTF
cdr3_nt: TGTGCCAGCACCTCGGGGGACTCTGGGGCCAACGTCCTGACTTTC

d_call: TRBD1
clone_size: .
j_call: TRBJ1-1
v_call: TRBV10-3
cdr3_aa: CAISGRGRANTEAFF
cdr3_nt: TGTGCCATCAGTGGGAGGGGGCGCGCGAACACTGAAGCTTTCTTT